This TCR beta chain is drawn from a study of radiation and T cells in renal cell carcinoma. Whole-study findings and limits: Top tumor clonotypes rose in blood 2 weeks post-radiation, then contracted. Without pretreatment biopsies, baseline tumor clonotype presence was undetermined.

The time point was: blood 2 weeks post-SBRT. The treatment here: 15 Gy SBRT to primary tumor, nephrectomy 4 weeks later. This renal cell carcinoma was of the clear cell type. Assay used: immunoSEQ multiplex PCR; TCRdb lists only in-frame clones, some missing. Among more than 95,000 clones, over 75% were seen once, and the ten largest hold approximately 5%. Note on this clone: The antigen is not known.

In germline, CDR1 is MNHEY, CDR2 SMNVEV (reference sequence). This CDR3 is 14 amino acids long. With 5 bases clipped from V and 6 bases from J, the junction kept 9 bases outside the gene matches. The sequencing used blood, collected from a patient whose treatment included radiotherapy and nephrectomy. This receptor was taken from a man aged 50 to 60 with renal cell carcinoma. V usage is TRBV27 and J usage is TRBJ1-2; 7 bases line up with TRBD1. CDR3 region: CASSTTTGEHGYTF. CDR3 nucleotides: TGTGCCAGCAGTACCACAACAGGGGAGCATGGCTACACCTTC.